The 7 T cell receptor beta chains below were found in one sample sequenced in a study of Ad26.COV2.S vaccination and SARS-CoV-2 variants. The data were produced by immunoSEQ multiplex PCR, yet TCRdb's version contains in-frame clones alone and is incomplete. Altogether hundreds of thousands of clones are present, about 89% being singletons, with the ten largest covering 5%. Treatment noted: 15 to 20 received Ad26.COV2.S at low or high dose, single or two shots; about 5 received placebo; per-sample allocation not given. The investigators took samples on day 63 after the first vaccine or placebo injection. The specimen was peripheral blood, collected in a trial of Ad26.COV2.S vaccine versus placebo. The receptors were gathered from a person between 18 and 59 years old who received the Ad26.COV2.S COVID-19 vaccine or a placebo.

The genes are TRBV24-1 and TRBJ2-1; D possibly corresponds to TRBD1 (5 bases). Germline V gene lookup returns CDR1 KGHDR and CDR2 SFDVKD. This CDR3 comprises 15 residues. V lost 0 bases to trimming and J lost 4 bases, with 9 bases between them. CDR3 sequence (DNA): TGTGCCACCAGTGATTTGCCGACAGATTACAATGAGCAGTTCTTC. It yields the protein CATSDLPTDYNEQFF.

CDR3 sequence (DNA): TGCGCCAGCAGCCAAGATGGAAACACCATATATTTT. Its protein product is CASSQDGNTIYF. This chain joins TRBV4-1 and TRBJ1-3; no firm D call. Germline loops: CDR1 MGHRA, CDR2 YSYEKL. The CDR3 has 12 residues. Trimming cost V 0 bases and J 3 bases, with 0 bases left between them.

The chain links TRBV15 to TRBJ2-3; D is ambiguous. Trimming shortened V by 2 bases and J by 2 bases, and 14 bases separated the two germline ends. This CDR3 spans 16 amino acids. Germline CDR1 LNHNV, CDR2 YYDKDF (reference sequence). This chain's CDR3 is CATSRSPDLHTDTQYF. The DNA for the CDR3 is TGTGCCACCAGCAGAAGCCCGGATTTGCACACAGATACGCAGTATTTT.

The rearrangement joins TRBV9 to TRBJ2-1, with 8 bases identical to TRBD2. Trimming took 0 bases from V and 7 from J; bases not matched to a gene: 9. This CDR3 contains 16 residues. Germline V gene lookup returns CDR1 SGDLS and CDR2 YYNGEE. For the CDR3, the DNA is TGTGCCAGCAGCGTAGAGCGAGCGGGAGCAAGAAATGAGCAGTTCTTC. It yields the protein CASSVERAGARNEQFF.

The CDR3 sequence is CASSFAVGGGEQYF. The CDR3 region has the DNA TGTGCCAGCAGTTTTGCAGTAGGGGGCGGCGAGCAGTACTTC. J is TRBJ2-7 and V is TRBV28, with TRBD1 identical over 7 bases. The CDR3 is 14 residues long. V lost 3 bases and J lost 6; bases outside the gene matches: 8. Germline CDR1 reads MDHEN; CDR2 reads SYDVKM.

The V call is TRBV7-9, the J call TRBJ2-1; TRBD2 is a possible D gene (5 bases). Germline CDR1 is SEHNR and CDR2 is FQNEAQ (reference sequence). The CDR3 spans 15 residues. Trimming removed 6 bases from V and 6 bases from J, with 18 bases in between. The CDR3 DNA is TGTGCCAGCAGTACCCCGGCGGGTGGGATCAATGAGCAGTTCTTC. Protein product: CASSTPAGGINEQFF.

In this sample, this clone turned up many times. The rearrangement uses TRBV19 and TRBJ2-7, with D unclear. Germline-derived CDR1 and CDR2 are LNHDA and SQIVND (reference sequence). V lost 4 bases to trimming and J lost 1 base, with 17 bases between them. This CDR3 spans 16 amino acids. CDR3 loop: CASSTEATQSSYEQYF. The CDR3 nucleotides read TGTGCCAGTAGTACTGAAGCGACTCAGAGTTCCTACGAGCAGTACTTC.